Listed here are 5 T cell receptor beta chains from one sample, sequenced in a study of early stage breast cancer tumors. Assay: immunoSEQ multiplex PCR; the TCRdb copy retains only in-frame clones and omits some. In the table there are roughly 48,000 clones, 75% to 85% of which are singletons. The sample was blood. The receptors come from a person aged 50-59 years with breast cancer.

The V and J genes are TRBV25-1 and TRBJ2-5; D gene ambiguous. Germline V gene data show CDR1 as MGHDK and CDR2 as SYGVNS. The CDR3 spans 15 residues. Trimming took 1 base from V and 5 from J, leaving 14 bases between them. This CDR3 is CASSESRVLGETQYF. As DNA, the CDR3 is TGTGCCAGCAGTGAATCTAGGGTCTTAGGGGAGACCCAGTACTTC.

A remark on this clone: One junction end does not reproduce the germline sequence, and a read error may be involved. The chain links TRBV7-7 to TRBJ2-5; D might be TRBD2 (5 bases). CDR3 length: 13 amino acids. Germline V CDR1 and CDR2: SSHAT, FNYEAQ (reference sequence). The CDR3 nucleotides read TGTGCTAGCAGCTTAAAGCTAGCTGAGACCCAGTACTTC. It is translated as CASSLKLAETQYF.

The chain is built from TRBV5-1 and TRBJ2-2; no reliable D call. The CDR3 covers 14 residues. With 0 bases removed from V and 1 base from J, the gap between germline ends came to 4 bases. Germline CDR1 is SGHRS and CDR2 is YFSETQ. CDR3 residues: CASSLAQNTGELFF. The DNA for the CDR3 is TGCGCCAGCAGCTTGGCCCAGAACACCGGGGAGCTGTTTTTT.

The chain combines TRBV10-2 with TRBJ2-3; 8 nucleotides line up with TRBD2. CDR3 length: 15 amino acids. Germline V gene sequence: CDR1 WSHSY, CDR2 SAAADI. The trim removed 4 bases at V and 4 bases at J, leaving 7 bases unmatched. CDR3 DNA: TGCGCCAGCAGTGCTGCGCGGGGGGTTGCAGATACGCAGTATTTT. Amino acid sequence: CASSAARGVADTQYF.

The CDR3 is CAWRYGGGRSGNTIYF. CDR3 DNA sequence: TGTGCCTGGAGGTACGGGGGGGGCCGCTCTGGAAACACCATATATTTT. This rearrangement joins TRBV30 to TRBJ1-3; TRBD1 is a possible D gene (6 bases). Trimming took 3 bases from V and 0 from J, leaving 15 bases between them. CDR1 and CDR2 (germline): GTSNPN, SVGIG (reference sequence). This CDR3 has 16 residues.